Presented here are 25 T cell receptor beta chains from one specimen sequenced in a study of blood T cell repertoires in COVID-19. The data were produced by immunoSEQ multiplex PCR, yet TCRdb's version contains in-frame clones alone and is incomplete. This table has approximately 400,000 clones, approximately 88% appearing once. What was sequenced was peripheral blood. These receptors were taken from a woman aged 45-65 years with COVID-19, enrolled during active disease.

The V and J genes are TRBV18 and TRBJ1-2; TRBD1 agrees at 7 bases. The CDR3 contains 15 residues. From germline, CDR1 is KGHSH and CDR2 LQKENI. V dropped 4 bases and J dropped 5; count of bases not matched to a gene: 10. The DNA of the CDR3 is TGTGCCAGCTCACGGACCCACGGACAGGTTTATGGCTACACCTTC. Protein sequence: CASSRTHGQVYGYTF. Based on the CDR3 plus reference TRBV18 and TRBJ1-2, the full variable domain is NAGVMQNPRHLVRRRGQEARLRCSPMKGHSHVYWYRQLPEEGLKFMVYLQKENIIDESGMPKERFSAEFPKEGPSILRIQQVVRGDSAAYFCASSRTHGQVYGYTFGSGTRLTVV.

This clone came up once. V and J are TRBV7-8 and TRBJ1-3; D perhaps matches TRBD1 (5 bases). V lost 3 bases, J lost 0 bases, and 9 bases lay in between. This CDR3 has 15 amino acids. Germline CDR1 reads SGHVS; CDR2 reads FQNEAQ. CDR3 in DNA: TGTGCCAGCAGCTTTGGGGGGGTCTCTGGAAACACCATATATTTT. This sequence encodes CASSFGGVSGNTIYF.

The chain employs TRBV30 and TRBJ1-1, with TRBD1 identical over 8 bases. The CDR3 totals 15 residues. CDR1 and CDR2 from the germline V gene are GTSNPN and SVGIG (reference sequence). Trimming removed 0 bases from V and 6 bases from J; junction bases left unmatched: 9. The DNA of the CDR3 is TGTGCCTGGAGTGTCCGACAGGGGCACGGGGCTGAAGCTTTCTTT. The encoded protein is CAWSVRQGHGAEAFF.

The V and J genes are TRBV6-5 and TRBJ2-7; D is perhaps TRBD1 (5 bases). The CDR3 consists of 14 residues. Trimming cost V 2 bases and J 5 bases, with 13 bases left between them. Germline V gene sequence: CDR1 MNHEY, CDR2 SVGAGI. CDR3 sequence reads: CASSYGLQGNEQYF. The CDR3 nucleotides read TGTGCCAGCAGTTACGGTCTTCAGGGAAACGAGCAGTACTTC.

The V call is TRBV10-2, the J call TRBJ1-5; maybe TRBD1 (6 bases). Germline-derived CDR1 and CDR2 are WSHSY and SAAADI. The V and J ends lost 10 bases and 1 base respectively, with 20 bases between them. This CDR3 has 16 residues. The CDR3 DNA is TGCGCCACCTACCCTGGGCAGGGGCCGAGCAATCAGCCCCAGCATTTT. Amino acid sequence: CATYPGQGPSNQPQHF.

The chain joins TRBV2 to TRBJ2-7; TRBD2 might be the D (6 bases). The CDR3 is 16 residues long. Trimming cost V 3 bases and J 1 base, with 16 bases left between them. The germline CDR1 and CDR2 sequences are SNHLY and FYNNEI. For the CDR3, the DNA is TGTGCCAGCAGTGATCACCCGGGACTGCTTTCCTACGAGCAGTACTTC. Protein sequence: CASSDHPGLLSYEQYF.

The rearrangement joins TRBV10-3 to TRBJ1-5; weak D call: TRBD1 (6 bases). Between the trimmed V and J ends, which lost 0 bases and 2 bases, there was a span of 8 bases. CDR1 ENHRY and CDR2 SYGVKD come from the germline V gene. The CDR3 is made up of 15 amino acids. The CDR3 here is CAISESSGGNQPQHF. The CDR3 DNA follows: TGTGCCATCAGTGAGTCGTCAGGGGGCAATCAGCCCCAGCATTTT.

This chain links TRBV5-1 with TRBJ1-2; D unclear. V shed 4 bases and J shed 8 bases, with 12 bases lying between them. CDR3 size: 12 residues. Germline-derived CDR1 and CDR2 are SGHRS and YFSETQ. The CDR3 DNA is TGCGCCAGCAGCCTCGACATGACCGGCTACACCTTC. Protein: CASSLDMTGYTF.

This rearrangement joins TRBV6-5 to TRBJ1-1; 9 bases line up with TRBD1. V gave up 6 bases and J gave up 1 base; unmatched junction bases: 3. This CDR3 has 14 amino acids. Germline V gene sequence: CDR1 MNHEY, CDR2 SVGAGI. The CDR3 loop is CASSGTGTNTEAFF. The DNA for the CDR3 is TGTGCCAGCAGCGGGACAGGGACGAACACTGAAGCTTTCTTT.

As to this clone: Other DNA sequences in this specimen translate into the identical CDR3. The V and J genes are TRBV9 and TRBJ1-4; 9 nucleotides line up with TRBD1. The CDR3 covers 15 residues. Germline CDR1 SGDLS, CDR2 YYNGEE. J gave up 5 bases and V 0 bases, and 2 bases lay outside the gene matches. CDR3 loop: CASSVGDRGNEKLFF. CDR3 DNA sequence: TGTGCCAGCAGCGTAGGTGACAGGGGGAATGAAAAACTGTTTTTT.

The chain recombines TRBV18 with TRBJ2-1; 14 bases agree with TRBD2. The ends lost 4 bases at V and 2 bases at J; junction bases unmatched: 4. CDR3 length: 17 amino acids. CDR1 and CDR2 from the germline V gene are KGHSH and LQKENI. CDR3 DNA sequence: TGTGCCAGCTCACTTCGGACTAGCGGGGGGACCTACAATGAGCAGTTCTTC. Translation gives CASSLRTSGGTYNEQFF.

The rearrangement links TRBV29-1 to TRBJ1-1; the D is unclear. This CDR3 has 13 residues. V lost 1 base and J lost 4, with 10 bases in between. The germline V gene encodes CDR1 SQVTM and CDR2 ANQGSEA. The CDR3 is CSVEATGSTEAFF. In nucleotides, the CDR3 is TGCAGCGTTGAAGCGACGGGGAGCACTGAAGCTTTCTTT. The full variable domain, rest sourced from reference TRBV29-1 and TRBJ1-1, is SAVISQKPSRDICQRGTSLTIQCQVDSQVTMMFWYRQQPGQSLTLIATANQGSEATYESGFVIDKFPISRPNLTFSTLTVSNMSPEDSSIYLCSVEATGSTEAFFGQGTRLTVV.

The rearrangement uses TRBV4-1 and TRBJ2-2, with D possibly matching TRBD2 (6 bases). CDR1 MGHRA and CDR2 YSYEKL come from the germline V gene. The CDR3 consists of 15 residues. Trimming took 0 bases from V and 7 from J, leaving 12 bases between them. CDR3 sequence reads: CASSQEEPGVGELFF. The CDR3 DNA is TGCGCCAGCAGCCAAGAGGAACCGGGGGTCGGGGAGCTGTTTTTT.

The rearrangement uses TRBV19 and TRBJ2-1; 10 bases are shared with TRBD1. CDR3 length equals 17 residues. V gave up 6 bases and J gave up 6 bases; unmatched junction bases: 14. Germline V gene sequence: CDR1 LNHDA, CDR2 SQIVND (reference sequence). The CDR3 DNA reads as TGTGCCAGTAGGAAGAGTAGAACCGGGACAGGGGTCAATGAGCAGTTCTTC. Translating it yields CASRKSRTGTGVNEQFF.

V is TRBV5-4 and J is TRBJ1-2; D might be TRBD1 (5 bases). Germline V gene lookup returns CDR1 SGHNT and CDR2 YYREEE (reference sequence). Between the trimmed V and J ends, which lost 3 bases and 2 bases, there was a span of 14 bases. The CDR3 extends over 15 amino acids. CDR3 coding DNA: TGTGCCAGCAGCTCGGGGGGGAGACAGAACTATGGCTACACCTTC. Its translation is CASSSGGRQNYGYTF.

In its sample, this clone was seen once. The chain uses TRBV5-1 and TRBJ1-4; 7 nucleotides match TRBD1. Germline V gives CDR1 SGHRS, CDR2 YFSETQ. Trimming took 3 bases from V and 7 from J; bases not matched to a gene: 9. This CDR3 is 15 amino acids long. The CDR3 spells CASSSTGVRSEKLFF. The CDR3 region has the DNA TGCGCCAGCAGCTCTACAGGGGTCCGGTCTGAAAAACTGTTTTTT.

In this sample, this clone turned up a few times. The V and J genes are TRBV10-1 and TRBJ2-7; no firm D call. This CDR3 is built from 13 residues. CDR1 WNHNN and CDR2 SYGVQD come from the germline V gene (reference sequence). Trimming pared 8 bases from V and 2 bases from J, leaving 13 bases between. CDR3 residues: CASPHRVAYEQYF. The CDR3, as DNA: TGCGCCAGCCCCCACCGGGTAGCCTACGAGCAGTACTTC.

The rearrangement links TRBV27 to TRBJ1-2, with D tentatively TRBD1 (6 bases). In germline, CDR1 is MNHEY, CDR2 SMNVEV (reference sequence). The CDR3 has 13 residues. Trimming cost V 4 bases and J 3 bases, with 9 bases left between them. CDR3 nucleotides: TGTGCCAGCAGTTCACAGGGAGACTATGGCTACACCTTC. It is translated as CASSSQGDYGYTF.

This sequence joins TRBV29-1 and TRBJ1-1, with 8 bases that match TRBD1. Germline V gives CDR1 SQVTM, CDR2 ANQGSEA. CDR3 size: 13 residues. The V and J ends lost 5 bases and 4 bases, in that order; junction bases with no gene match: 6. The CDR3 is CSVSDRVGTEAFF. CDR3 DNA: TGCAGCGTTTCGGACAGGGTGGGCACTGAAGCTTTCTTT.

This chain connects TRBV11-2 to TRBJ2-7; 11 bases map to TRBD1. Germline assignment: CDR1 SGHAT and CDR2 FQNNGV. This CDR3 region has 16 residues. J gave up 4 bases and V 1 base, and 6 bases lay outside the gene matches. In nucleotides, the CDR3 is TGTGCCAGCAGCTTAGTAGGGACAGGGGGTGTTTACGAGCAGTACTTC. Translating it yields CASSLVGTGGVYEQYF.

V and J are TRBV29-1 and TRBJ2-3; 11 bases are shared with TRBD2. The CDR3 has 15 residues. CDR1 SQVTM and CDR2 ANQGSEA come from the germline V gene. Trimming at V came to 2 bases and at J to 4 bases, leaving 5 bases not matched to a gene. Here the CDR3 reads CSVESGTSGSDTQYF. CDR3 nucleotide sequence: TGCAGCGTTGAAAGCGGGACTAGCGGTTCAGATACGCAGTATTTT.

The table lists this clone with a count of one. This chain connects TRBV3-1 (or the pseudogene TRBV3-2) to TRBJ1-4, with D maybe TRBD1 (5 bases). The CDR3 has 13 residues. V was trimmed by 0 bases and J by 6 bases, leaving 5 bases between them. CDR1 is LGHDT and CDR2 is YNNKEL in the germline V gene (reference sequence). The CDR3 sequence: CASSQDRDEKLFF. CDR3 nucleotide sequence: TGTGCCAGCAGCCAAGACAGGGATGAAAAACTGTTTTTT.

The V call is TRBV2, the J call TRBJ1-1; maybe TRBD1 (6 bases). Germline assignment: CDR1 SNHLY and CDR2 FYNNEI. The CDR3 length is 14 residues. V lost 7 bases, J lost 0 bases, and 12 bases lay in between. The CDR3 DNA reads as TGTGCCAGCAACGAGGGGGTGGTGAACACTGAAGCTTTCTTT. This gives the protein CASNEGVVNTEAFF.

DNA for the CDR3: TGTGCCAGCGGCGCAGGGGATGCTGGCTACACCTTC. It encodes CASGAGDAGYTF. The chain uses TRBV5-6 and TRBJ1-2; perhaps TRBD1 as D (6 bases). V was shortened by 7 bases and J by 7 bases, with 14 bases between the two germline ends. CDR1 and CDR2 from the germline V gene are SGHDT and YYEEEE. The CDR3 runs to 12 residues.

CDR3 sequence: CASSVTLNTEAFF. CDR3 in DNA: TGTGCCAGCAGCGTCACACTGAACACTGAAGCTTTCTTT. The chain employs TRBV9 and TRBJ1-1; D gene uncertain. The CDR3 runs to 13 residues. Between the trimmed V and J ends, which lost 2 bases and 0 bases, there was a span of 5 bases. CDR1 is SGDLS, CDR2 YYNGEE, per germline.